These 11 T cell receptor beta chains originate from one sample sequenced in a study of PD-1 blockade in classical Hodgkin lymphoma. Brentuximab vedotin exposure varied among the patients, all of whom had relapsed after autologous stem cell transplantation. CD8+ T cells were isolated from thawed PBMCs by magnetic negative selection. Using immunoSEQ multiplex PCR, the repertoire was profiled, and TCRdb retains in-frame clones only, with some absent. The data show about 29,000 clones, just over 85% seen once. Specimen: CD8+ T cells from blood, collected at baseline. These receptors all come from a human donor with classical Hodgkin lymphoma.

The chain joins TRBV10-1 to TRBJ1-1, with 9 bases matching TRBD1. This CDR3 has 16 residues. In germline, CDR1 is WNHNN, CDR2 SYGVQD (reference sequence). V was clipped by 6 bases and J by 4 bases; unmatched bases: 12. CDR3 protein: CASSHTGGSGSTEAFF. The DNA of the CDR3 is TGCGCCAGCAGCCATACAGGGGGCTCTGGGAGCACTGAAGCTTTCTTT.

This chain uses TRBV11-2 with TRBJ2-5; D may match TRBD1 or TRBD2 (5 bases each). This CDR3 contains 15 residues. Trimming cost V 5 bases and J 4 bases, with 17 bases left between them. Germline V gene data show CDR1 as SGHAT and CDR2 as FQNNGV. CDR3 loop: CASSPGWGSGETQYF. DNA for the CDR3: TGTGCCAGCAGCCCCGGATGGGGGAGTGGAGAGACCCAGTACTTC.

This chain's CDR3 is CASSLIAGEEEFQETQYF. The CDR3 DNA reads as TGTGCCAGCAGCCTTATAGCGGGAGAAGAGGAGTTCCAAGAGACCCAGTACTTC. The chain is built from TRBV7-6 and TRBJ2-5, with 9 bases matching TRBD2. Germline CDR1 and CDR2: SGHVS and FNYEAQ. CDR3 size: 18 residues. V shed 5 bases and J 1 base; nucleotides not matched to a gene: 14.

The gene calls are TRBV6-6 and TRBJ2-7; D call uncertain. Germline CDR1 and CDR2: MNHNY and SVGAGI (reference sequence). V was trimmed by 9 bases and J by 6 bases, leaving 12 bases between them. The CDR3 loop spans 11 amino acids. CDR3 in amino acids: CASGNLAEQYF. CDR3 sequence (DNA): TGTGCCAGTGGCAATTTAGCCGAGCAGTACTTC.

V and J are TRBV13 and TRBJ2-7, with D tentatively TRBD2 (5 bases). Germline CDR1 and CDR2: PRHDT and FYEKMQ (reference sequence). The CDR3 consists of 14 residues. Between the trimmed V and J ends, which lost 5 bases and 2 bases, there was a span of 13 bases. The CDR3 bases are TGTGCCAGCAGCCACAGACTACTCCCCTACGAGCAGTACTTC. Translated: CASSHRLLPYEQYF.

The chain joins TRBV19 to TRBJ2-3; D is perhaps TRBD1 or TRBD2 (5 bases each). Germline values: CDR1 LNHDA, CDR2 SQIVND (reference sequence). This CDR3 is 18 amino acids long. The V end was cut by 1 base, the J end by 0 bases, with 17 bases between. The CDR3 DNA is TGTGCCAGTAGTATAGGGGGCTGGGCCGGGGACAGCACAGATACGCAGTATTTT. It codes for CASSIGGWAGDSTDTQYF.

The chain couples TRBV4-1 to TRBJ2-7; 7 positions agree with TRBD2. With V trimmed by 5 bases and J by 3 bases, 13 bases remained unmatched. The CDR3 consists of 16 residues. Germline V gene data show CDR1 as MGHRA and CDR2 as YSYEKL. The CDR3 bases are TGCGCCAGCAGCGCCACTAGCGAGGTAACAATCTACGAGCAGTACTTC. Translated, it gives CASSATSEVTIYEQYF.

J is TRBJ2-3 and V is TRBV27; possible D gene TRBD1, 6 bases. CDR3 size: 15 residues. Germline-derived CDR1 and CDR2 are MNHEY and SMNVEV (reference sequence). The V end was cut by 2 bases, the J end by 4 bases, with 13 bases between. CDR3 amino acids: CASSLRQVSADTQYF. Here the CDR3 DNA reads TGTGCCAGCAGTTTAAGACAGGTTAGCGCAGATACGCAGTATTTT.

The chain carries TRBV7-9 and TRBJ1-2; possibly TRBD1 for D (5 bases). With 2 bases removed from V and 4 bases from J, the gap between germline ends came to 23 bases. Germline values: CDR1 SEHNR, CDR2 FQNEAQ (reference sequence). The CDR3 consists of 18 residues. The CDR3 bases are TGTGCCAGCAGCTTAAACACTCCGGGGCTAAGGGCCTTCTATGGCTACACCTTC. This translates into CASSLNTPGLRAFYGYTF.

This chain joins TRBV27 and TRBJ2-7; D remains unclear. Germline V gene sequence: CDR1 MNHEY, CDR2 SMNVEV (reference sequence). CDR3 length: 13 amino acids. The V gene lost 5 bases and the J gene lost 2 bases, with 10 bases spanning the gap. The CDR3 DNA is TGTGCCAGCAGTCCAATCACCCCCTACGAGCAGTACTTC. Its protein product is CASSPITPYEQYF.

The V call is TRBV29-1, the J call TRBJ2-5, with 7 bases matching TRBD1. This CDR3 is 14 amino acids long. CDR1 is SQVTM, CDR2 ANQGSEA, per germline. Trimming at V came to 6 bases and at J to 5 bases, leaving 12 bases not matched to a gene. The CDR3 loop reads CSVDDRERGETQYF. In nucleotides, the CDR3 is TGCAGCGTCGACGACAGGGAAAGAGGGGAGACCCAGTACTTC.